A selection of T cell receptor beta chains follows, all from one sample in a study of blood T cell repertoires in COVID-19. Profiling relied on immunoSEQ multiplex PCR, and the TCRdb table lists in-frame clones only, not all of them. The sample contains hundreds of thousands of clones, roughly 90% of which appear only once. Source material: peripheral blood. The source is an older woman with COVID-19, enrolled during active disease. Both conserved end residues are part of each CDR3. The order of the fields is D gene, clone size, J gene, V gene, CDR3 protein, CDR3 DNA. The D gene is left open where the match is weak. Where a row states a size, it is once, few, many or the class of an expanded clone; other rows omit it.

d_call: NA; clone_size: NA; j_call: TRBJ2-3; v_call: TRBV12-1; cdr3_aa: CASSSGTSGELSTDTQYF; cdr3_nt: TGTGCCAGCAGCTCTGGGACTAGCGGGGAGCTAAGCACAGATACGCAGTATTTT
d_call: NA; clone_size: NA; j_call: TRBJ1-6; v_call: TRBV11-2; cdr3_aa: CASSPRPEGNSPLHF; cdr3_nt: TGTGCCAGCAGCCCCCGCCCGGAGGGCAATTCACCCCTCCACTTT
d_call: NA; clone_size: NA; j_call: TRBJ1-2; v_call: TRBV10-2; cdr3_aa: CASSAGEYGYTF; cdr3_nt: TGCGCCAGCAGCGCAGGGGAGTATGGCTACACCTTC
d_call: NA; clone_size: NA; j_call: TRBJ2-4; v_call: TRBV5-1; cdr3_aa: CASSLAESTPWYF; cdr3_nt: TGCGCCAGCAGCTTGGCTGAATCGACTCCGTGGTACTTC
d_call: NA; clone_size: NA; j_call: TRBJ2-7; v_call: TRBV5-6; cdr3_aa: CASSLVGWLVSYEQYF; cdr3_nt: TGTGCCAGCAGCTTGGTAGGTTGGCTAGTCTCCTACGAGCAGTACTTC
d_call: TRBD1; clone_size: NA; j_call: TRBJ1-3; v_call: TRBV6-5; cdr3_aa: CASSLTGLGNTIYF; cdr3_nt: TGTGCCAGCAGCCTGACAGGGCTTGGAAACACCATATATTTT
d_call: TRBD1; clone_size: once; j_call: TRBJ1-1; v_call: TRBV7-9; cdr3_aa: CASSPTGDNTEAFF; cdr3_nt: TGTGCCAGCAGCCCGACAGGGGACAACACTGAAGCTTTCTTT
d_call: TRBD2; clone_size: few; j_call: TRBJ2-5; v_call: TRBV11-2; cdr3_aa: CASRVLAGGQETQYF; cdr3_nt: TGTGCCAGCAGGGTACTAGCGGGGGGGCAAGAGACCCAGTACTTC
d_call: TRBD1; clone_size: NA; j_call: TRBJ1-1; v_call: TRBV24-1; cdr3_aa: CATSEPGGNTEAFF; cdr3_nt: TGTGCCACCAGTGAGCCAGGGGGTAACACTGAAGCTTTCTTT
d_call: NA; clone_size: NA; j_call: TRBJ1-2; v_call: TRBV7-9; cdr3_aa: CASSLATQGNGYTF; cdr3_nt: TGTGCCAGCAGCTTAGCGACGCAGGGAAATGGCTACACCTTC
d_call: NA; clone_size: NA; j_call: TRBJ1-3; v_call: TRBV7-2; cdr3_aa: CASSLVQGENTIYF; cdr3_nt: TGTGCCAGCAGCTTAGTCCAGGGCGAAAACACCATATATTTT
d_call: TRBD1; clone_size: NA; j_call: TRBJ1-2; v_call: TRBV28; cdr3_aa: CASSRQGLVNSYGYTF; cdr3_nt: TGTGCCAGCAGTCGACAGGGTTTGGTGAATAGCTATGGCTACACCTTC
d_call: NA; clone_size: few; j_call: TRBJ1-1; v_call: TRBV28; cdr3_aa: CASSLGHEAFF; cdr3_nt: TGTGCCAGCAGCCTCGGACATGAAGCTTTCTTT
d_call: NA; clone_size: NA; j_call: TRBJ1-2; v_call: TRBV24-1; cdr3_aa: CATSASDTNTNYGYTF; cdr3_nt: TGTGCCACCAGTGCCTCGGACACAAATACTAACTATGGCTACACCTTC
d_call: TRBD1; clone_size: NA; j_call: TRBJ2-7; v_call: TRBV7-2; cdr3_aa: CASSADRARNEQYF; cdr3_nt: TGTGCCAGCAGCGCGGACAGGGCCCGGAACGAGCAGTACTTC
d_call: TRBD2; clone_size: NA; j_call: TRBJ2-3; v_call: TRBV7-9; cdr3_aa: CASSLGAGGLTSTDTQYF; cdr3_nt: TGTGCCAGCAGCTTAGGGGCGGGGGGCCTTACTAGCACAGATACGCAGTATTTT
d_call: NA; clone_size: NA; j_call: TRBJ2-3; v_call: TRBV7-9; cdr3_aa: CASKQAPHIDTQYF; cdr3_nt: TGTGCCAGCAAGCAGGCTCCACATATTGATACGCAGTATTTT
d_call: NA; clone_size: NA; j_call: TRBJ2-1; v_call: TRBV6-5; cdr3_aa: CASTPTGKNEQFF; cdr3_nt: TGTGCCAGCACTCCGACAGGCAAGAATGAGCAGTTCTTC
d_call: TRBD1; clone_size: NA; j_call: TRBJ1-1; v_call: TRBV10-1; cdr3_aa: CASSESKGPGDRKAEAFF; cdr3_nt: TGCGCCAGCAGTGAGTCAAAAGGCCCGGGGGACAGAAAGGCTGAAGCTTTCTTT
d_call: NA; clone_size: NA; j_call: TRBJ1-5; v_call: TRBV4-3; cdr3_aa: CASSQAAGVGQPQHF; cdr3_nt: TGCGCCAGCAGCCAAGCTGCAGGGGTAGGGCAGCCCCAGCATTTT
d_call: TRBD1; clone_size: NA; j_call: TRBJ1-3; v_call: TRBV7-2; cdr3_aa: CASSYNRGEELYF; cdr3_nt: TGTGCCAGCAGCTACAACAGGGGTGAGGAGTTATATTTT
d_call: TRBD2; clone_size: NA; j_call: TRBJ2-5; v_call: TRBV5-1; cdr3_aa: CASSSTGTSGETQYF; cdr3_nt: TGCGCCAGCAGCTCGACCGGGACTAGCGGGGAGACCCAGTACTTC
d_call: NA; clone_size: few; j_call: TRBJ2-7; v_call: TRBV21-1; cdr3_aa: CASRQTKQGAHQPEQYF; cdr3_nt: TGTGCCAGCAGACAAACAAAACAGGGGGCGCATCAGCCCGAGCAGTACTTC
d_call: TRBD1; clone_size: once; j_call: TRBJ2-7; v_call: TRBV5-1; cdr3_aa: CASSTQGGEQYF; cdr3_nt: TGCGCCAGCAGCACACAGGGGGGCGAGCAGTACTTC
d_call: TRBD1; clone_size: NA; j_call: TRBJ2-3; v_call: TRBV5-1; cdr3_aa: CASSSDRGNTDTQYF; cdr3_nt: TGCGCCAGCAGCTCCGACAGGGGGAACACAGATACGCAGTATTTT
d_call: NA; clone_size: NA; j_call: TRBJ2-7; v_call: TRBV12-3/TRBV12-4; cdr3_aa: CASSGTRTLEQYF; cdr3_nt: TGTGCCAGCAGTGGGACAAGGACCTTGGAGCAGTACTTC
d_call: TRBD1; clone_size: NA; j_call: TRBJ1-2; v_call: TRBV11-2; cdr3_aa: CASSSLRDRANYGYTF; cdr3_nt: TGTGCCAGCAGCTCCCTAAGGGACAGAGCCAACTATGGCTACACCTTC
d_call: TRBD2; clone_size: NA; j_call: TRBJ2-4; v_call: TRBV15; cdr3_aa: CATTGGLIQYF; cdr3_nt: TGTGCCACCACGGGGGGGTTGATTCAGTACTTC
d_call: NA; clone_size: once; j_call: TRBJ2-7; v_call: TRBV7-9; cdr3_aa: CASSFSGTDEQYF; cdr3_nt: TGTGCCAGCAGCTTCTCAGGGACTGACGAGCAGTACTTC
d_call: NA; clone_size: NA; j_call: TRBJ1-3; v_call: TRBV2; cdr3_aa: CASSDRGNTIYF; cdr3_nt: TGTGCCAGCAGTGACAGGGGAAACACCATATATTTT
d_call: TRBD1; clone_size: NA; j_call: TRBJ1-1; v_call: TRBV10-3; cdr3_aa: CAISGTGGPRAFF; cdr3_nt: TGTGCCATCAGTGGGACAGGGGGGCCGAGAGCTTTCTTT
d_call: TRBD1; clone_size: NA; j_call: TRBJ1-1; v_call: TRBV5-1; cdr3_aa: CASSRTRGQGLNTEAFF; cdr3_nt: TGCGCCAGCAGCCGAACCCGGGGACAGGGGTTGAACACTGAAGCTTTCTTT
d_call: NA; clone_size: NA; j_call: TRBJ2-2; v_call: TRBV1; cdr3_aa: CTSSQDLERGLLGGTGELFF; cdr3_nt: TGCACCAGCAGCCAAGATCTGGAGCGGGGGCTGCTTGGTGGCACCGGGGAGCTGTTTTTT
d_call: TRBD1; clone_size: NA; j_call: TRBJ1-5; v_call: TRBV7-2; cdr3_aa: CASSQRTGGGQPQHF; cdr3_nt: TGTGCCAGCAGCCAAAGGACAGGGGGCGGGCAGCCCCAGCATTTT
d_call: NA; clone_size: NA; j_call: TRBJ1-2; v_call: TRBV3-1/TRBV3-2; cdr3_aa: CASSQRVFNYGYTF; cdr3_nt: TGTGCCAGCAGCCAGCGTGTCTTTAACTATGGCTACACCTTC
d_call: NA; clone_size: NA; j_call: TRBJ2-5; v_call: TRBV6-2/TRBV6-3; cdr3_aa: CASSSVSDKETQYF; cdr3_nt: TGTGCCAGCAGTTCGGTTAGCGATAAAGAGACCCAGTACTTC
d_call: NA; clone_size: once; j_call: TRBJ1-4; v_call: TRBV27; cdr3_aa: CASSLSAQANNEKLFF; cdr3_nt: TGTGCCAGCAGTTTATCGGCACAGGCAAATAATGAAAAACTGTTTTTT
d_call: TRBD2; clone_size: NA; j_call: TRBJ2-1; v_call: TRBV9; cdr3_aa: CASSISGGAHEQFF; cdr3_nt: TGTGCCAGCAGCATTAGCGGGGGGGCTCATGAGCAGTTCTTC
d_call: TRBD1; clone_size: NA; j_call: TRBJ1-6; v_call: TRBV7-9; cdr3_aa: CASSPLTGGGHNSPLHF; cdr3_nt: TGTGCCAGCAGCCCGTTGACAGGGGGCGGTCATAATTCACCCCTCCACTTT
d_call: NA; clone_size: NA; j_call: TRBJ2-3; v_call: TRBV7-3; cdr3_aa: CASSLTSLKTDTQYF; cdr3_nt: TGTGCCAGCAGCTTAACTAGCTTGAAGACAGATACGCAGTATTTT
d_call: NA; clone_size: NA; j_call: TRBJ1-5; v_call: TRBV7-2; cdr3_aa: CASSALGQPNQPQHF; cdr3_nt: TGTGCCAGCAGCGCCTTGGGGCAGCCCAATCAGCCCCAGCATTTT